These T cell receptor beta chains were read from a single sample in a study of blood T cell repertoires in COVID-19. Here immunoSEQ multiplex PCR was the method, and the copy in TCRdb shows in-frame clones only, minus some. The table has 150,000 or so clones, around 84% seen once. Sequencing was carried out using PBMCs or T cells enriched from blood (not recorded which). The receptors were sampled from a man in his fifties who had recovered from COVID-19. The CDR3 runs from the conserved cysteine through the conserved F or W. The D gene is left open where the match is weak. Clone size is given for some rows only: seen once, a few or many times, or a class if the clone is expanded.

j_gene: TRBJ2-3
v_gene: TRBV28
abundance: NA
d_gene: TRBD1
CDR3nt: TGTGCCACCCAAGACCAGGGGGCACGTATAGATACGCAGTATTTT
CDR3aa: CATQDQGARIDTQYF

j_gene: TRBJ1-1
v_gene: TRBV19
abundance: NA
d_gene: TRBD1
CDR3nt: TGTGCCAGTAGTCCGGGGGACAGGAGGAACACTGAAGCTTTCTTT
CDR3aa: CASSPGDRRNTEAFF

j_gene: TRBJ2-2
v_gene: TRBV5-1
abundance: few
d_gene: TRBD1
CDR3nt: TGCGCCAGCAGCTTGGCCACAGGGGGCAGCGGGGAGCTGTTTTTT
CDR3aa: CASSLATGGSGELFF

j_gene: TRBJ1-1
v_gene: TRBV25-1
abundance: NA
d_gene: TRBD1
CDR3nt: TGTGCCAGCAGGTCGGACAGGGGCGGGACTGAAGCTTTCTTT
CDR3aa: CASRSDRGGTEAFF

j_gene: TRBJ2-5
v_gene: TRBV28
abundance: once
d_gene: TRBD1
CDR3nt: TGTGCCAGCAGTCTCCGACAGGGGTTGGAGACCCAGTACTTC
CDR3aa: CASSLRQGLETQYF

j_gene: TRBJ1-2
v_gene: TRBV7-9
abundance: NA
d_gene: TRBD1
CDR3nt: TGTGCCAGCAGCCCGGGACAGTCATATGGCTACACCTTC
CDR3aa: CASSPGQSYGYTF

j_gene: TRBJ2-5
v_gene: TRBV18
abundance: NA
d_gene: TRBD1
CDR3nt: TGTGCCAGCTCAGGGGACAGGGCTGAGACCCAGTACTTC
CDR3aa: CASSGDRAETQYF

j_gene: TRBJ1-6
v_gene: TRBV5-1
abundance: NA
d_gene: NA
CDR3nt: TGCGCCAGCACCTCGGGAGACCGGGGACCCCTCCACTTT
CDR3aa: CASTSGDRGPLHF

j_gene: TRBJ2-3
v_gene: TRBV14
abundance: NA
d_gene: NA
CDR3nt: TGTGCCAGCAGCCAGGGACTTCTCATCACAGATACGCAGTATTTT
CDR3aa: CASSQGLLITDTQYF

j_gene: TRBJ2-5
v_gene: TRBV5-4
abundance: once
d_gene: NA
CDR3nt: TGTGCCAGCAGCCAGGGGGGTGAAGAGACCCAGTACTTC
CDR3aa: CASSQGGEETQYF

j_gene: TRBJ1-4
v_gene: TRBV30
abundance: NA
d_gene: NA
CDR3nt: TGTGCCTGGAGTGCGGGGGCAACTAATGAAAAACTGTTTTTT
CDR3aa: CAWSAGATNEKLFF

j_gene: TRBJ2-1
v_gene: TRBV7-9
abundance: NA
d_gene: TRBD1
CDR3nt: TGTGCCAGCAGCTTAGACTATTTGAGGACAGGGGGCTTATACAATGAGCAGTTCTTC
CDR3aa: CASSLDYLRTGGLYNEQFF

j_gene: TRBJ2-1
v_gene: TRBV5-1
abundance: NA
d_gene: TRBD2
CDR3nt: TGCGCCAGCAGCTCCGGGACTACCACCTACAATGAGCAGTTCTTC
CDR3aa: CASSSGTTTYNEQFF

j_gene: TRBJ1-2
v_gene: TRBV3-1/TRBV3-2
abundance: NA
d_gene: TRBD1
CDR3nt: TGTGCCAGCAGCCAAGAAGGGACAGGGGGCGCAGGATATGGCTACACCTTC
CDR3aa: CASSQEGTGGAGYGYTF

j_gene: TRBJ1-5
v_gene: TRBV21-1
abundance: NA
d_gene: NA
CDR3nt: TGTGCCAGCAGCGCTTCAAGGGGGCCGTTCCATCAGCCCCAGCATTTT
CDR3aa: CASSASRGPFHQPQHF